The rows below give T cell receptor beta chains drawn from one sample of a study of blood T cell repertoires in COVID-19. TCRdb keeps only in-frame clones here, not all; method: immunoSEQ multiplex PCR. The data hold roughly 340,000 clones, with approximately 87% observed a single time. What was sequenced was PBMCs or T cells enriched from blood (not recorded which). These receptors were collected from a man aged 35-49 years in a cohort exposed to, infected with or recovered from COVID-19 (not recorded which). The CDR3 runs from the conserved cysteine through the conserved F or W. A D gene is named only where the DNA matches it firmly. Rows give clone size only sometimes, using once, few, many, or a class for an expanded clone.

clone size	J gene	D gene	V gene	CDR3 DNA	CDR3 protein
.	TRBJ2-3	TRBD2	TRBV7-8	TGTGCCAGCAGCTTAGTGGGCGGGGGTCTCACAGATACGCAGTATTTT	CASSLVGGGLTDTQYF
.	TRBJ2-1	TRBD2	TRBV19	TGTGCCAGTAGTCTTAGCGGGAGGGGGACAAATGAGCAGTTCTTC	CASSLSGRGTNEQFF
.	TRBJ2-3	TRBD2	TRBV5-1	TGCGCCAGCAGCTCCGCTGCTGTGGGTAGCGGGAGTATCTCAGATACGCAGTATTTT	CASSSAAVGSGSISDTQYF
.	TRBJ2-5	TRBD2	TRBV6-5	TGTGCCAGCGCTAGCGGGAGGTTGTACCAAGAGACCCAGTACTTC	CASASGRLYQETQYF
.	TRBJ1-2	.	TRBV6-5	TGTGCCAGCAGCCGACAGGAAAGCTATGGCTACACCTTC	CASSRQESYGYTF
.	TRBJ1-1	.	TRBV27	TGTGCCAGCAGTTTACGGCAGGGAAGGGGAGCTTTCTTT	CASSLRQGRGAFF
many	TRBJ2-2	TRBD1	TRBV27	TGTGCCAGCAGCCCCGGGCAGGGGGCCTCCGGGGAGCTGTTTTTT	CASSPGQGASGELFF
few	TRBJ1-1	.	TRBV3-1/TRBV3-2	TGTGCCAGCAGCCGGGACACCGTCCCTGAAGCTTTCTTT	CASSRDTVPEAFF
once	TRBJ2-2	TRBD2	TRBV6-2/TRBV6-3	TGTGCCAGCAGTTACACTAGCGGGGGGCCGAACACCGGGGAGCTGTTTTTT	CASSYTSGGPNTGELFF
few	TRBJ1-2	TRBD1	TRBV30	TGTGCCTGGAGTCTACAGGGGGCTAATGGCTACACCTTC	CAWSLQGANGYTF